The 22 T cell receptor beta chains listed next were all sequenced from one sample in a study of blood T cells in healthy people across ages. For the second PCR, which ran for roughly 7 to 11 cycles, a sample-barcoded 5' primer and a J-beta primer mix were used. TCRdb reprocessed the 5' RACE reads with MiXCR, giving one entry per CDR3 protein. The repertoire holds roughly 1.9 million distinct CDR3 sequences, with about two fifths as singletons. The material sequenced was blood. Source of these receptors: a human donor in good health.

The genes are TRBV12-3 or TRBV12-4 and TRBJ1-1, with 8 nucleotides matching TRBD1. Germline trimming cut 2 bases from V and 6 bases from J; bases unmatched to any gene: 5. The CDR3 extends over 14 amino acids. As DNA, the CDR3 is TGTGCCAGCAGTTTAAGACAGGGGTTCTCTGAAGCTTTCTTT. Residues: CASSLRQGFSEAFF.

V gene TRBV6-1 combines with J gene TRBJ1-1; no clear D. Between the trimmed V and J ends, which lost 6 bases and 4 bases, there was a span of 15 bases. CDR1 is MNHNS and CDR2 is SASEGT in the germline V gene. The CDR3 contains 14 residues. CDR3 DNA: TGTGCCAGCAGGAAAGAGGTGGTCGGCACTGAAGCTTTCTTT. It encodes CASRKEVVGTEAFF.

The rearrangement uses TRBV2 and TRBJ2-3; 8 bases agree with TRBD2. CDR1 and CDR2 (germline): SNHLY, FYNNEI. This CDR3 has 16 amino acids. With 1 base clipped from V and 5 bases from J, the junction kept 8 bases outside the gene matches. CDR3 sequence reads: CASSEGSGGSGDTQYF. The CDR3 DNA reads TGTGCCAGCAGTGAAGGAAGCGGGGGTTCGGGAGATACGCAGTATTTT. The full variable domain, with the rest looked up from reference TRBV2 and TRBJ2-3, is EPEVTQTPSHQVTQMGQEVILRCVPISNHLYFYWYRQILGQKVEFLVSFYNNEISEKSEIFDDQFSVERPDGSNFTLKIRSTKLEDSAMYFCASSEGSGGSGDTQYFGPGTRLTVL.

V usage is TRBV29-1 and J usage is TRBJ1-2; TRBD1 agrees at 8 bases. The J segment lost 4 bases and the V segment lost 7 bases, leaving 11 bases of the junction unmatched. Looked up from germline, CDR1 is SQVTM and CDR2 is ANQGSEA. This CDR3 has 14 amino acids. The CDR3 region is CSARQGTSSYGYTF. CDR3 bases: TGCAGCGCCCGACAGGGGACTTCTTCCTATGGCTACACCTTC.

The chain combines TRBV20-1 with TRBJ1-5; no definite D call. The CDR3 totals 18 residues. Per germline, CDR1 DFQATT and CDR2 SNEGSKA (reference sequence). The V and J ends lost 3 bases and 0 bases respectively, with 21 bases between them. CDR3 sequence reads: CSASELGGPPYSNQPQHF. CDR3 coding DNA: TGCAGTGCTAGCGAGTTGGGAGGACCCCCTTATAGCAATCAGCCCCAGCATTTT.

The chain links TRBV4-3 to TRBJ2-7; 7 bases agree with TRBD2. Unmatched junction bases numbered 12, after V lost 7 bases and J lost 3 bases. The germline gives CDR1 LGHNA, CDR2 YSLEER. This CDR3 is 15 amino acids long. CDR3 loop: CASNVERGSHYEQYF. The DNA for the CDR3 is TGCGCCAGCAACGTAGAGCGGGGCTCCCACTACGAGCAGTACTTC.

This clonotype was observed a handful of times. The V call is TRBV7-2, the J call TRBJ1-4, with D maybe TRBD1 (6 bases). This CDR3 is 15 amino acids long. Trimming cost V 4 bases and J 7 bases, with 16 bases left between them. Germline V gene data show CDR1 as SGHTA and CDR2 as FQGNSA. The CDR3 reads CASSSRQEGREKLFF. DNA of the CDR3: TGTGCCAGCAGCTCCAGACAGGAAGGACGTGAAAAACTGTTTTTT.

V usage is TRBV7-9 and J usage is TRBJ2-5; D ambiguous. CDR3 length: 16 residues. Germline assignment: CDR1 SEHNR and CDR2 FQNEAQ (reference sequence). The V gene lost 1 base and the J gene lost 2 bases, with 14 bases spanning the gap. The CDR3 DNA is TGTGCCAGCAGCTTAGGGCGGTACGGCGAGCAAGAGACCCAGTACTTC. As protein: CASSLGRYGEQETQYF.

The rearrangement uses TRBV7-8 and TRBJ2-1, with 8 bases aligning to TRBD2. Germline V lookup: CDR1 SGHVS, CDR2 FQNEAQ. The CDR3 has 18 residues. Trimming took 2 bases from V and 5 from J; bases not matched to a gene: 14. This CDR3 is CASSLRGGPSPANNEQFF. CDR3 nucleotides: TGTGCCAGCAGCTTACGGGGGGGGCCCTCACCCGCGAACAATGAGCAGTTCTTC. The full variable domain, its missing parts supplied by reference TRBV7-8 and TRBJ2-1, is GAGVSQSPRYKVAKRGQDVALRCDPISGHVSLFWYQQALGQGPEFLTYFQNEAQLDKSGLPSDRFFAERPEGSVSTLKIQRTQQEDSAVYLCASSLRGGPSPANNEQFFGPGTRLTVL.

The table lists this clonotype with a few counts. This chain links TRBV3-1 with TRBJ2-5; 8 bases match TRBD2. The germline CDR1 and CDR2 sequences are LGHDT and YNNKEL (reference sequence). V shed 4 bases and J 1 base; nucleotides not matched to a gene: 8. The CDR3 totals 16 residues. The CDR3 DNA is TGTGCCAGCAGCCGACGAGGACTAGCTGCCCAAGAGACCCAGTACTTC. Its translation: CASSRRGLAAQETQYF.

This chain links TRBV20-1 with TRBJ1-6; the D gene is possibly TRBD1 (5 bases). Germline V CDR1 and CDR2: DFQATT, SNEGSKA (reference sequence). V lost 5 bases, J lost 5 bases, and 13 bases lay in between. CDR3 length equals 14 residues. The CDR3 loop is CSAQMGPNNSPLHF. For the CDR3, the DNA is TGCAGTGCTCAGATGGGACCCAATAATTCACCCCTCCACTTT.

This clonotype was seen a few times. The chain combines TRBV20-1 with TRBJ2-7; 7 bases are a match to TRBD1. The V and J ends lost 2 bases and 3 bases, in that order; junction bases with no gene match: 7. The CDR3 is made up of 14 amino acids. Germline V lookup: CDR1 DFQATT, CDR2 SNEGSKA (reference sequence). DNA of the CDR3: TGCAGTGCTAGACCGGGACAGAACCTCTACGAGCAGTACTTC. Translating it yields CSARPGQNLYEQYF.

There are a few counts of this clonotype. The CDR3 bases are TGTGCCAGCAGTGGGTTCGAGGAGCAGTACTTC. Its protein is CASSGFEEQYF. The chain employs TRBV6-2 or TRBV6-3 and TRBJ2-5; D is ambiguous. The CDR3 length is 11 residues. Germline values: CDR1 MNHEY, CDR2 SVGEGT. Trimming took off 5 bases at V and 11 bases at J, with 12 bases between the two ends.

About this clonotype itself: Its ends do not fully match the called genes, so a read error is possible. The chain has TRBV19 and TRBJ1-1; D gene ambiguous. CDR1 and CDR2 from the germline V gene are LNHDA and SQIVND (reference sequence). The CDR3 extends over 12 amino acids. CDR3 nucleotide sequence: TGTGCCAGTAGTTTAGATCTCACTGAAGCTTTCTTT. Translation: CASSLDLTEAFF.

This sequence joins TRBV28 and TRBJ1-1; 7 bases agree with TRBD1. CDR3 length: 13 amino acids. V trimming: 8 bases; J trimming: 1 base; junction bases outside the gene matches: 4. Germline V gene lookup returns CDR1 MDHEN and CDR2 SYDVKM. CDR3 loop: CASEGQQNTEAFF. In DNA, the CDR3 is TGTGCCAGCGAGGGACAGCAGAACACTGAAGCTTTCTTT.

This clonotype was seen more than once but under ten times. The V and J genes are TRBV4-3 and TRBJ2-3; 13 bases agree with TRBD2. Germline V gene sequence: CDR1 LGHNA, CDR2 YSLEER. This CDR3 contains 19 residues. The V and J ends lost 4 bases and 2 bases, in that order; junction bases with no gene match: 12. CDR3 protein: CASSPLAGGTPRITDTQYF. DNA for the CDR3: TGCGCCAGCAGCCCACTAGCGGGGGGGACCCCCCGAATCACAGATACGCAGTATTTT.

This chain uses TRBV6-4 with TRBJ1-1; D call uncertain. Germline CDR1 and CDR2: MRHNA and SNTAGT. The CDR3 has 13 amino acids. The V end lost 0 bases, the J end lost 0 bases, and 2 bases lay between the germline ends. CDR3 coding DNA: TGTGCCAGCAGTGACTCAGTGAACACTGAAGCTTTCTTT. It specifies CASSDSVNTEAFF.

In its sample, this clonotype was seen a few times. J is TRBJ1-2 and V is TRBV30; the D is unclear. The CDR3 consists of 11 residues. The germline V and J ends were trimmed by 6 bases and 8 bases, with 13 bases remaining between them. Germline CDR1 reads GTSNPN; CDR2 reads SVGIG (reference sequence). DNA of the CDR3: TGTGCCTGTCAACCCCCCCAGGGCTACACCTTC. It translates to CACQPPQGYTF.

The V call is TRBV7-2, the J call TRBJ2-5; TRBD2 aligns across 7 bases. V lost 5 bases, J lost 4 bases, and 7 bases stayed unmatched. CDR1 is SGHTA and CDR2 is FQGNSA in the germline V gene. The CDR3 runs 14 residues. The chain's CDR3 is CASSANVAGETQYF. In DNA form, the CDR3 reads TGTGCCAGCAGCGCAAATGTAGCGGGAGAGACCCAGTACTTC.

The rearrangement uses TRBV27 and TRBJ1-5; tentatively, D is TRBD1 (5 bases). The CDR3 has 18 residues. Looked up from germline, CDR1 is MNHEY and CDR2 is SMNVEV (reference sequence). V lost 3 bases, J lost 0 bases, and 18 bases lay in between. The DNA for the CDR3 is TGTGCCAGCAGTTTTCGGGCAGGGAACCTTTATAGCAATCAGCCCCAGCATTTT. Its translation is CASSFRAGNLYSNQPQHF.

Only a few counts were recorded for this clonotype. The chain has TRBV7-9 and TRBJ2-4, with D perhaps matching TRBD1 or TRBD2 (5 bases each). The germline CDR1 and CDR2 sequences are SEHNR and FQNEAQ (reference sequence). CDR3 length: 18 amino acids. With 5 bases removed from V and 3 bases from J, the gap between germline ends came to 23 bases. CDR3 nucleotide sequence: TGTGCCAGCAGCACGATACCTAACCCTCGGGACGGCAAAAACATTCAGTACTTC. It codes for CASSTIPNPRDGKNIQYF.

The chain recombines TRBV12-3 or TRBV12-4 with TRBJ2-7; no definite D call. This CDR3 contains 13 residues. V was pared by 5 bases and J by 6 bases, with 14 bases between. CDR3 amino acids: CASSEVRSGEQYF. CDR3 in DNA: TGTGCCAGCAGTGAAGTCCGCTCCGGCGAGCAGTACTTC.